Sequencing of this T cell receptor (beta chain) was carried out in a study of CD8 T cells in Susac syndrome. Broader study findings: It was acknowledged in the study that the number of individuals who were included in its TCR sequencing and HLA analysis was relatively small.

Between the trimmed V and J ends, which lost 4 bases and 0 bases, there was a span of 10 bases. CDR1 is MNHNY and CDR2 is SVGAGI in the germline V gene (reference sequence). The CDR3 consists of 15 residues. After extraction with the RNeasy kit, 0.5 to 1 ug of the RNA was reverse transcribed using random hexamers. Across 54 Vbeta and 13 Jbeta, immunoSEQ multiplex PCR amplified TCR beta CDR3. TCRdb called the immunoSEQ multiplex PCR reads again in MiXCR, with one record for every CDR3 protein. The profile covers roughly 180,000 distinct CDR3 sequences, with 80% to 95% appearing a single time and roughly 0.1% taken by the ten largest. Concerning this clonotype: Its target is unknown.

The patients serving as multiple sclerosis controls were treatment-naive. They had stable or active relapsing-remitting disease and fulfilled revised McDonald criteria. The receptor's source is a human donor with multiple sclerosis. The rearrangement joins TRBV6-6 to TRBJ2-4, with D tentatively TRBD2 (6 bases). The sample was CD4+ T cells from PBMCs. CDR3 sequence: CASSSQGLAKNIQYF. CDR3 DNA: TGTGCCAGCAGTTCCCAGGGACTAGCCAAAAACATTCAGTACTTC.